The 10 T cell receptor beta chains reported below all come from one sample, sequenced in a study of T cells in Graves' hyperthyroidism and ophthalmopathy. RNA transcripts gave rise to amplified TCR beta CDR3 regions. HTBI primers were used for first-round RT-PCR of the TCR CDR3. TCRdb recomputed calls from the multiplex PCR reads with MiXCR, one row per CDR3 protein. Found here are more than 35,000 distinct CDR3 sequences, around half of them singletons; the top ten hold 32%. The sample comprised peripheral blood or thyroid tissue (not recorded which). The source of these receptors is a woman aged 50 to 60 with Graves' hyperthyroidism.

This clonotype was seen repeatedly, ten times or more. V gene TRBV7-9 combines with J gene TRBJ1-2; a weak D match, TRBD1 (6 bases). Germline V gene sequence: CDR1 SEHNR, CDR2 FQNEAQ (reference sequence). This CDR3 has 13 residues. The V end lost 5 bases, the J end lost 7 bases, and 14 bases lay between the germline ends. The CDR3 sequence: CASSAGTRAGYTF. CDR3 nucleotide sequence: TGTGCCAGCAGCGCCGGGACAAGGGCTGGCTACACCTTC.

Ten or more counts support this clonotype. The chain carries TRBV7-8 and TRBJ2-5, with 14 positions matching TRBD2. The CDR3 has 17 amino acids. Germline values: CDR1 SGHVS, CDR2 FQNEAQ. The ends lost 1 base at V and 1 base at J; junction bases unmatched: 2. The CDR3 DNA is TGTGCCAGCAGCTTAGGGACTAGCGGGAGGACCCAAGAGACCCAGTACTTC. This sequence encodes CASSLGTSGRTQETQYF.

This chain connects TRBV2 to TRBJ2-5; 7 nucleotides match TRBD1. Germline CDR1 and CDR2: SNHLY and FYNNEI. The CDR3 is 14 residues long. Trimming at V came to 7 bases and at J to 5 bases, leaving 10 bases not matched to a gene. The CDR3 region is CASNPTGDGETQYF. CDR3 coding DNA: TGTGCCAGCAACCCCACAGGGGACGGGGAGACCCAGTACTTC.

This clonotype appeared many times. The CDR3 bases are TGTGCCACCAGTGAATGGACAGGAGGAAACCCACGGAACACCGGGGAGCTGTTTTTT. Its translation is CATSEWTGGNPRNTGELFF. The V and J genes are TRBV24-1 and TRBJ2-2, with 7 bases that match TRBD1. This CDR3 contains 19 residues. CDR1 is KGHDR and CDR2 is SFDVKD in the germline V gene. The J segment lost 1 base and the V segment lost 4 bases, leaving 14 bases of the junction unmatched.

V and J are TRBV2 and TRBJ1-5; 7 positions match TRBD1. The CDR3 covers 13 residues. The ends lost 6 bases at V and 6 bases at J; junction bases unmatched: 5. CDR1 is SNHLY, CDR2 FYNNEI, per germline. The CDR3 sequence is CASRSTGSQPQHF. Written as DNA, the CDR3 is TGTGCCAGCAGATCGACAGGGAGTCAGCCCCAGCATTTT.

This clonotype was counted many times. The J gene is TRBJ1-1, the V gene TRBV29-1, with a weak D call TRBD1 (5 bases). Deletions cut 7 bases from V and 1 base from J, with 13 bases between. Germline loops: CDR1 SQVTM, CDR2 ANQGSEA. This CDR3 spans 13 amino acids. The CDR3 sequence is CSARGRTNTEAFF. The CDR3 DNA sequence: TGCAGCGCCCGGGGACGGACGAACACTGAAGCTTTCTTT.

The V call is TRBV5-1, the J call TRBJ2-6; D is possibly TRBD1 (5 bases). Trimming took 1 base from V and 2 from J, leaving 13 bases between them. Germline lookup yields CDR1 SGHRS and CDR2 YFSETQ. This CDR3 has 17 residues. The CDR3 nucleotides read TGCGCCAGCAGCTTGATGGCAGGGCCAGCTGGGGCCAACGTCCTGACTTTC. It encodes CASSLMAGPAGANVLTF.

The CDR3 loop is CASSLDSGRGDYGYTF. The DNA for the CDR3 is TGTGCCAGCAGCTTAGATTCGGGCAGAGGTGACTATGGCTACACCTTC. V is TRBV7-2 and J is TRBJ1-2; D gene uncertain. Trimming cost V 1 base and J 3 bases, with 15 bases left between them. Germline V gene sequence: CDR1 SGHTA, CDR2 FQGNSA. The CDR3 is 16 amino acids.

Regarding this clonotype: The junction does not match germline at one end; this may be a read error. J is TRBJ2-7 and V is TRBV15; unclear D gene. The CDR3 covers 14 residues. Germline CDR1 and CDR2: LNHNV and YYDKDF (reference sequence). The CDR3 DNA reads as TGTGCCGCCAGCAGCGCCGGGCCAAACTACGAGCAGTACTTC. Translated, it gives CAASSAGPNYEQYF.

This clonotype was detected many times. J is TRBJ2-5 and V is TRBV4-1; D gene uncertain. The CDR3 is made up of 14 amino acids. Per germline, CDR1 MGHRA and CDR2 YSYEKL. Deletions cut 1 base from V and 4 bases from J, with 10 bases between. The DNA of the CDR3 is TGCGCCAGCAGCCAAGTGGAACAAGGAGAGACCCAGTACTTC. Translated, it gives CASSQVEQGETQYF.